A single sample gave rise to the 5 T cell receptor beta chains below, sequenced in a study of blood T cell repertoires in COVID-19. Repertoires were generated with immunoSEQ multiplex PCR, while TCRdb's copy carries only in-frame clones and drops some. The sample lists tens of thousands of clones, more than 80% occurring once. Material for sequencing was peripheral blood. These receptors all come from a man aged 45-60 years with COVID-19, enrolled during active disease.

The gene calls are TRBV5-1 and TRBJ1-1; the match to TRBD1 covers 7 bases. Germline V lookup: CDR1 SGHRS, CDR2 YFSETQ. The CDR3 covers 15 residues. With V trimmed by 0 bases and J by 5 bases, 7 bases remained unmatched. CDR3 loop: CASSLAAGGGTEAFF. The CDR3 bases are TGCGCCAGCAGCTTGGCGGCAGGGGGTGGTACTGAAGCTTTCTTT.

This CDR3 is CASRPDVGLAAMGEQYF. The CDR3 nucleotides read TGTGCCAGCAGACCCGATGTTGGGCTAGCGGCGATGGGGGAGCAGTACTTC. The chain carries TRBV7-8 and TRBJ2-7; 7 nucleotides match TRBD2. The CDR3 consists of 17 residues. V dropped 6 bases and J dropped 7; count of bases not matched to a gene: 21. Germline CDR1 and CDR2: SGHVS and FQNEAQ.

V usage is TRBV19 and J usage is TRBJ2-7; no clear D. Germline CDR1 and CDR2: LNHDA and SQIVND (reference sequence). Trimming took off 3 bases at V and 3 bases at J, with 9 bases between the two ends. This CDR3 region has 13 residues. The CDR3 bases are TGTGCCAGTAGTATTCTGGGCAACTACGAGCAGTACTTC. This codes for CASSILGNYEQYF. Variable domain in full (rest from reference TRBV19 and TRBJ2-7): DGGITQSPKYLFRKEGQNVTLSCEQNLNHDAMYWYRQDPGQGLRLIYYSQIVNDFQKGDIAEGYSVSREKKESFPLTVTSAQKNPTAFYLCASSILGNYEQYFGPGTRLTVT.

This clone was seen a single time. This sequence joins TRBV14 and TRBJ2-7, with D tentatively TRBD1 (6 bases). CDR1 SGHDN and CDR2 FVKESK come from the germline V gene. This CDR3 is 14 amino acids long. V was pared by 6 bases and J by 3 bases, with 15 bases between. The CDR3 sequence: CASRKEQGSYEQYF. The CDR3 coding sequence is TGTGCCAGCAGGAAAGAACAGGGTAGCTACGAGCAGTACTTC.

The chain uses TRBV6-5 and TRBJ1-6, with D possibly being TRBD1 (6 bases). The CDR3 length is 14 residues. Germline CDR1 is MNHEY and CDR2 is SVGAGI. V was trimmed by 4 bases and J by 17 bases, leaving 21 bases between them. The CDR3 DNA reads as TGTGCCAGCAGTTCAACCCTCCAGACAGGTCCTTTCCACTTT. As protein: CASSSTLQTGPFHF.